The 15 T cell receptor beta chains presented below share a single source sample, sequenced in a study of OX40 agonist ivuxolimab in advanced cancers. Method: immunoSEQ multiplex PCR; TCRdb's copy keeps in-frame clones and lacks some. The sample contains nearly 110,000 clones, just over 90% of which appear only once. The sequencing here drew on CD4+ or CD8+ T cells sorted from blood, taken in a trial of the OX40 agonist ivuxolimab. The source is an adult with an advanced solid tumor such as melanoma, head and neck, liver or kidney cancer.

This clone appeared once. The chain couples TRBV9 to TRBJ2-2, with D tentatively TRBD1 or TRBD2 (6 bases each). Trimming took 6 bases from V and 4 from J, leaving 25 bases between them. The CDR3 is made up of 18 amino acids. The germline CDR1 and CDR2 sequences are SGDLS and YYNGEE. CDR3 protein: CASTYSGTIRGGTGELFF. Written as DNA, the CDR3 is TGTGCCAGCACTTATAGCGGAACCATCAGAGGGGGCACCGGGGAGCTGTTTTTT.

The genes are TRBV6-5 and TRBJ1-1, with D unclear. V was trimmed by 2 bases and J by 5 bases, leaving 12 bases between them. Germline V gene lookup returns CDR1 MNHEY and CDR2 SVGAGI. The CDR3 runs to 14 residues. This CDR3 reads CASSYGRIETEAFF. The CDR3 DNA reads TGTGCCAGCAGTTACGGGAGGATTGAAACTGAAGCTTTCTTT.

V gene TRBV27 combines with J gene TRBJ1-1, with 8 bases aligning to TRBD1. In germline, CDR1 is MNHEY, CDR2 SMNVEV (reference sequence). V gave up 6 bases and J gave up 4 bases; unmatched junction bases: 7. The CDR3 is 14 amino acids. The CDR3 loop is CASRMDRVGTEAFF. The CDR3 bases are TGTGCCAGCAGAATGGACAGGGTGGGCACTGAAGCTTTCTTT.

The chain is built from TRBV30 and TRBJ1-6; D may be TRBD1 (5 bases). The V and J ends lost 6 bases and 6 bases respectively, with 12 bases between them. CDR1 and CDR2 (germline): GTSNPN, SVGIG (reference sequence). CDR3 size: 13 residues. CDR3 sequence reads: CACARQPNSPLHF. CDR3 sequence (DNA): TGTGCCTGTGCTAGACAGCCTAATTCACCCCTCCACTTT. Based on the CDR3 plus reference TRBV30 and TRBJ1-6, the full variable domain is SQTIHQWPATLVQPVGSPLSLECTVEGTSNPNLYWYRQAAGRGLQLLFYSVGIGQISSEVPQNLSASRPQDRQFILSSKKLLLSDSGFYLCACARQPNSPLHFGNGTRLTVT.

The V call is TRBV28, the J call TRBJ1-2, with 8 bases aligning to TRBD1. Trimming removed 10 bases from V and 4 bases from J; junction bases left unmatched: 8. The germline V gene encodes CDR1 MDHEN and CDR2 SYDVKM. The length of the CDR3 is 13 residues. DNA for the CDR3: TGTGCCACCAAGGGACAGGTCGGCTATGGCTACACCTTC. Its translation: CATKGQVGYGYTF.

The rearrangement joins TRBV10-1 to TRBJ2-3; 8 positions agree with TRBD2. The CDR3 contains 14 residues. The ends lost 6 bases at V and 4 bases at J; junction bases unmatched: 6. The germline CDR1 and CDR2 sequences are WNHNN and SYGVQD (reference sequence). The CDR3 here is CASRGRGAADTQYF. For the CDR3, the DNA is TGCGCCAGCAGGGGGCGGGGGGCCGCAGATACGCAGTATTTT.

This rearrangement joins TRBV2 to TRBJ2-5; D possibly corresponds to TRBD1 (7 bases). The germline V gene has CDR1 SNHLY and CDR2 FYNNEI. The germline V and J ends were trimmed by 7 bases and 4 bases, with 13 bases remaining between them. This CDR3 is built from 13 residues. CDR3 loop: CASTRGVRETQYF. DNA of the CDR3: TGTGCCAGCACCAGGGGGGTTCGAGAGACCCAGTACTTC. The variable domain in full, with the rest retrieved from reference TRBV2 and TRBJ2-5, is EPEVTQTPSHQVTQMGQEVILRCVPISNHLYFYWYRQILGQKVEFLVSFYNNEISEKSEIFDDQFSVERPDGSNFTLKIRSTKLEDSAMYFCASTRGVRETQYFGPGTRLLVL.

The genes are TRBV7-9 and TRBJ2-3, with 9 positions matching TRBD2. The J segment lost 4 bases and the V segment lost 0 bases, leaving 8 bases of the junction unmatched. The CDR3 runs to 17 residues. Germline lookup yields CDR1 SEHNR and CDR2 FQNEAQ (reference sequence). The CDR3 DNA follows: TGTGCCAGCAGCTTAGCGCCCGGCGGGGGGGCCCCAGATACGCAGTATTTT. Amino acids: CASSLAPGGGAPDTQYF.

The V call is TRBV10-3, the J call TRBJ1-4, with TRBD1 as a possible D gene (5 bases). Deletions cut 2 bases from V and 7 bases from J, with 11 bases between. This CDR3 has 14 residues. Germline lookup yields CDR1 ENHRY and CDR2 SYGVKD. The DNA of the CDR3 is TGTGCCATCAGTGAGGGCGGGGGACGTGAAAAACTGTTTTTT. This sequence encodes CAISEGGGREKLFF.

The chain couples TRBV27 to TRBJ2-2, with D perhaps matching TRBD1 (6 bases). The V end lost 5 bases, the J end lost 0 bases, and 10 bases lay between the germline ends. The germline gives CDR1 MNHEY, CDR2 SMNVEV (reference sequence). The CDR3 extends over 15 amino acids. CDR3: CASSRGTPNTGELFF. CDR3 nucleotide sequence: TGTGCCAGCAGTAGGGGGACACCGAACACCGGGGAGCTGTTTTTT.

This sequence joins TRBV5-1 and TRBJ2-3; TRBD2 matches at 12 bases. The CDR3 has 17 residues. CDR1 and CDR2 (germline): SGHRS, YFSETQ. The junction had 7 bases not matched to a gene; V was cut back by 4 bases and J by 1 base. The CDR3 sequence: CASSAGLAGSGTDTQYF. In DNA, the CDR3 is TGCGCCAGCAGCGCCGGACTAGCGGGGTCTGGCACAGATACGCAGTATTTT.

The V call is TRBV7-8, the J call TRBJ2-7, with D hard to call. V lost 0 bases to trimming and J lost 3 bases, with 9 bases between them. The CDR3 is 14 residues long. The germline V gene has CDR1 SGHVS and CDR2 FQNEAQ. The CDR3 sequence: CASSLAGMFYEQYF. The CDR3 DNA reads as TGTGCCAGCAGCTTAGCGGGGATGTTCTACGAGCAGTACTTC.

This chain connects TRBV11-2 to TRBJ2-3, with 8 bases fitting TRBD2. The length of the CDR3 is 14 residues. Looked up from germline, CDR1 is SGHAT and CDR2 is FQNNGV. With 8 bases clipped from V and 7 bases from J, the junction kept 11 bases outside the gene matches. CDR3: CASSPMAGGNTQYF. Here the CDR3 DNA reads TGTGCCAGCTCGCCGATGGCGGGGGGAAATACGCAGTATTTT.

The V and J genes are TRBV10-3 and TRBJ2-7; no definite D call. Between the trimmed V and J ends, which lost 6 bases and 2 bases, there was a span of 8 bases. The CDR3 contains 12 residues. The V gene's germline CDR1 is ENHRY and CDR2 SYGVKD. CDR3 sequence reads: CAIREATYEQYF. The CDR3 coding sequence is TGTGCCATCAGAGAGGCTACCTACGAGCAGTACTTC.

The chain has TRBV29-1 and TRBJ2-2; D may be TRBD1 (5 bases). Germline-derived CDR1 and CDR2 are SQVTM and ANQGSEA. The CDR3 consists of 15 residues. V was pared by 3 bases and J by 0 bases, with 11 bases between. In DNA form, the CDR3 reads TGCAGCGTTGAGGCCAGGGTAGCGAACACCGGGGAGCTGTTTTTT. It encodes CSVEARVANTGELFF.